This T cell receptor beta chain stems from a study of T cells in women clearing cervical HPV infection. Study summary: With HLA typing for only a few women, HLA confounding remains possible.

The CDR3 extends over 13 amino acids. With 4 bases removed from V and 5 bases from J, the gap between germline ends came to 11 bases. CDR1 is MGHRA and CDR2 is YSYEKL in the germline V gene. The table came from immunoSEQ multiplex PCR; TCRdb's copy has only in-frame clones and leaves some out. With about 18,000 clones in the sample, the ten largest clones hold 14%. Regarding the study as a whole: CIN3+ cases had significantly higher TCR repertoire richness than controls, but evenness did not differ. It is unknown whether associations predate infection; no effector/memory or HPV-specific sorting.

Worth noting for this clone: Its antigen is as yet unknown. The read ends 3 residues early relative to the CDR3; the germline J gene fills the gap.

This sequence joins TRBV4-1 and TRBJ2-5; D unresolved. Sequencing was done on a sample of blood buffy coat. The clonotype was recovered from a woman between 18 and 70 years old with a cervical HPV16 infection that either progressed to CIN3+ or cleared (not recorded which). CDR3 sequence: CASSLLLAETQYF. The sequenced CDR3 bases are TGCGCCAGCAGCCTCCTCTTAGCCGAGACC.